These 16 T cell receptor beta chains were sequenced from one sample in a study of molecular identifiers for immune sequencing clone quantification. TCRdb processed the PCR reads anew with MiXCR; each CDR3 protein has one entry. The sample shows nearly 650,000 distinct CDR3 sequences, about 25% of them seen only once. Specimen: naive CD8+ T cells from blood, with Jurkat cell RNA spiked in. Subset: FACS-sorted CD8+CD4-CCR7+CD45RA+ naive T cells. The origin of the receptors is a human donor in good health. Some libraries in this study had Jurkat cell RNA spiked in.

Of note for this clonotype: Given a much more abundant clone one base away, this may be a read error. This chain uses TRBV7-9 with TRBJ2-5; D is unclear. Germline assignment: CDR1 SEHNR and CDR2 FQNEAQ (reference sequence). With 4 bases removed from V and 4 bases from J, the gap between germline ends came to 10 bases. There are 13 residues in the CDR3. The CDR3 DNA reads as TGTGCCAGCAGCTCGCTAAACCCAGAGACCCAGTACTTC. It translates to CASSSLNPETQYF.

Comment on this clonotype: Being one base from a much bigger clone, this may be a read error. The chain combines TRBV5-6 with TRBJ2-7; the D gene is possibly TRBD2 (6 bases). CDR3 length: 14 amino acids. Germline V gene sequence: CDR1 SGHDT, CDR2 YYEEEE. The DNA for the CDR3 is TGTGCCTGCAGCATCCACGGGACTCAGGCAGAGCAGTACTTC. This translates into CACSIHGTQAEQYF.

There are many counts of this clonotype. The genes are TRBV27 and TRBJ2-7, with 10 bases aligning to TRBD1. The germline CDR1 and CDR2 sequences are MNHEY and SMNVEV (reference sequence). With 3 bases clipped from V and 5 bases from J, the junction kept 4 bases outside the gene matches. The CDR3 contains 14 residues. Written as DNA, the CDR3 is TGTGCCAGCAGTTTGGGGACAGGGGTTCACGAGCAGTACTTC. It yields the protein CASSLGTGVHEQYF.

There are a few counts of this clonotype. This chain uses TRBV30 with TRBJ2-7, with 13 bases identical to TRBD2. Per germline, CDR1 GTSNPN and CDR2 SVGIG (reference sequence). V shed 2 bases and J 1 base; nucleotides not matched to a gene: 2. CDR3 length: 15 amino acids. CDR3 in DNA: TGTGCCTGGAGTAGGGGACTAGCGGGATCCTACGAGCAGTACTTC. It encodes CAWSRGLAGSYEQYF.

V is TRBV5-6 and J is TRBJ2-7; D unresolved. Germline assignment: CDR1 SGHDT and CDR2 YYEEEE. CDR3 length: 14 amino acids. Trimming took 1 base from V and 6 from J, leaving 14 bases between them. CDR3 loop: CASSLSRVVGEQYF. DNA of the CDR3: TGTGCCAGCAGCTTGAGTCGAGTAGTGGGCGAGCAGTACTTC.

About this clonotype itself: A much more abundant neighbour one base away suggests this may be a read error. In DNA, the CDR3 is TGTGCCAGCAGCGTAGTTCTGAACACTGAAGCTTACTTT. Encoded protein: CASSVVLNTEAYF. This chain uses TRBV9 with TRBJ1-1, with unresolved D. The CDR3 spans 13 residues. Germline CDR1 reads SGDLS; CDR2 reads YYNGEE.

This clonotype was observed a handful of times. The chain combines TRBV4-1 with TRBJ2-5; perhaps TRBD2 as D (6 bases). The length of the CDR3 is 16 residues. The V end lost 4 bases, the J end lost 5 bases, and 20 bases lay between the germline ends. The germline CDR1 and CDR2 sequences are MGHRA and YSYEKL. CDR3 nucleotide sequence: TGCGCCAGCAGCCGCCGGGGGAGCGCGGCTGGTGAGACCCAGTACTTC. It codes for CASSRRGSAAGETQYF.

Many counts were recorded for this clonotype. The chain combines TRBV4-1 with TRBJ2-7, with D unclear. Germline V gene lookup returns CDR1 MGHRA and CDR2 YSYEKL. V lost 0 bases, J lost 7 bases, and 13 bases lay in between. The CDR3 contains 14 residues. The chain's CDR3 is CASSQDMALWEQYF. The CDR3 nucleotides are TGCGCCAGCAGCCAAGATATGGCCCTCTGGGAGCAGTACTTC.

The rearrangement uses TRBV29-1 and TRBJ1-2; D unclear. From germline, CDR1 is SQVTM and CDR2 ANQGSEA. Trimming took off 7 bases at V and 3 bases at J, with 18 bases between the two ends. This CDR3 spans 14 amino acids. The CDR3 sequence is CSAVLSVRDYGYTF. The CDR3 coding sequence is TGCAGCGCTGTGCTGAGTGTTCGGGACTATGGCTACACCTTC.

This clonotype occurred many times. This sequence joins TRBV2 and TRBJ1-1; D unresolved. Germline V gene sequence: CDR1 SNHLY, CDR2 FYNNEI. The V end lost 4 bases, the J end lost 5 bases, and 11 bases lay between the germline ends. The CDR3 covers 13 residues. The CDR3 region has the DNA TGTGCCAGCAGTGGAGTCAGGTCGACTGAAGCTTTCTTT. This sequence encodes CASSGVRSTEAFF.

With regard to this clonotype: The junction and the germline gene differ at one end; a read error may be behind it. The CDR3 protein is CAGSPALTQQGYNEQFF. Written as DNA, the CDR3 is TGTGCCGGCAGTCCCGCCCTGACTCAACAGGGGTACAATGAGCAGTTCTTC. The chain uses TRBV27 and TRBJ2-1; TRBD1 matches 7 bases. CDR1 is MNHEY, CDR2 SMNVEV, per germline (reference sequence). The length of the CDR3 is 17 residues.

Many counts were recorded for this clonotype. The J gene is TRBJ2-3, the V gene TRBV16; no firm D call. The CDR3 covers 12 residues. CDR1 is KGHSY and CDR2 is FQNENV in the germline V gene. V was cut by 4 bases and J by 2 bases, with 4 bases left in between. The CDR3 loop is CASSRTTDTQYF. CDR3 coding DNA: TGTGCCAGCAGCCGAACCACAGATACGCAGTATTTT.

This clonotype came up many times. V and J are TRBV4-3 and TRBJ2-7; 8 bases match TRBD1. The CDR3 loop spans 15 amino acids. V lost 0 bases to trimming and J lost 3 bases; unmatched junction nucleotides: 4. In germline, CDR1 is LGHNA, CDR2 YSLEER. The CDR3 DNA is TGCGCCAGCAGCCAAGATCTTGGGACAGGCTACGAGCAGTACTTC. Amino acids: CASSQDLGTGYEQYF.

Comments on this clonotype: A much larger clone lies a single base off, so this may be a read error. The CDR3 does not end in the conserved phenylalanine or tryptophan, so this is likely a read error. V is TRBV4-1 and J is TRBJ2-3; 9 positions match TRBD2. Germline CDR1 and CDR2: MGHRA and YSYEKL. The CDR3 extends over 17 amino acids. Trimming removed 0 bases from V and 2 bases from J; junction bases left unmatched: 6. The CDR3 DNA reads TGCGCCAGCAGCCAAGATCAGACTAGCGGCCTCACAGATACGCAGTATCTT. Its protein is CASSQDQTSGLTDTQYL.

CDR3 residues: CASSEALSLPNEQYF. CDR3 DNA sequence: TGTGCCAGCAGTGAAGCGCTTTCCCTCCCCAACGAGCAGTACTTC. The chain joins TRBV2 to TRBJ2-7; D unclear. Germline CDR1 reads SNHLY; CDR2 reads FYNNEI. The CDR3 covers 15 residues. Between the trimmed V and J ends, which lost 0 bases and 5 bases, there was a span of 14 bases.

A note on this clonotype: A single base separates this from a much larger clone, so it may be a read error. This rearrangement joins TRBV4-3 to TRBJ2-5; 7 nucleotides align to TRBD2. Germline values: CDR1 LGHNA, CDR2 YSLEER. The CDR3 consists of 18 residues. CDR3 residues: CASSQSARASGSQEAQYF. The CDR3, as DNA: TGCGCCAGCAGCCAATCTGCGAGGGCTAGCGGATCTCAAGAGGCCCAGTACTTC.